The source of this T cell receptor (beta chain) is a study of T cells in Graves' hyperthyroidism and ophthalmopathy. J lost 9 bases, V lost 3 bases, and 8 bases had no gene match. This CDR3 has 16 residues. Germline V CDR1 and CDR2: SGHDT, YYEEEE. At least ten counts were recorded for this clonotype. Amplified TCR beta CDR3 regions came from RNA transcripts. An initial round of RT-PCR targeting the TCR CDR3 relied on the HTBI primer set. TCRdb reprocessed the multiplex PCR reads with MiXCR, giving one entry per CDR3 protein. The table has about 640,000 distinct CDR3 sequences, around 21% seen once. The chain recombines TRBV5-6 with TRBJ2-1, with 14 bases aligning to TRBD2. The sequence derives from a man aged 30-40 years with Graves' ophthalmopathy. Sequenced material: blood. In DNA, the CDR3 is TGTGCCAGCAGCTACGGGACTAGCGGGAGAGTAAGTGAGCAGTTCTTC. Protein product: CASSYGTSGRVSEQFF.